This paragraph reports one TCR beta chain. What it binds is unknown. Germline V gene lookup returns CDR1 LGHNA and CDR2 YSLEER. The CDR3 length is 17 residues. TCRdb re-called the 5' RACE reads, yielding one record per CDR3 amino acid sequence without DNA. The sample holds 130,000 to 150,000 distinct CDR3 sequences. The sample originates from a study of T cells expressing NK-cell markers. Findings and limits, study-wide: Also leading the CD3+CD56-NKG2C+ fraction in a handful of donors were these clonotypes. In six donors, dominant NKG2C+ clonotypes were about 1.0-7.0% of CD8+ T cells.

Sequences were obtained from blood T cells: a sorted CD56 or NKG2C T cell subset, CD4+ or CD8+ T cells, or bulk PBMC T cells (not recorded which). The origin of this receptor is a man aged 18 to 29 in good health. The chain combines TRBV4-3 with TRBJ2-1; TCRdb selects TRBD2, and the lack of DNA leaves this call unchecked. CDR3 protein: CASSQGGGLAPYNEQFF.